This entry concerns a single TCR beta chain. Unique molecular identifiers were incorporated into the prepared TCRbeta library. Each CDR3 protein is one row after TCRdb ran MiXCR on the PCR reads. The sample includes 200,000 to 250,000 distinct CDR3 sequences, 8.5% to 10% of them seen just once. This sample is drawn from a study of T-cell reconstitution after alpha-beta-depleted transplantation in children. V trimming: 3 bases; J trimming: 4 bases; junction bases outside the gene matches: 9. The CDR3 length is 18 residues. The specimen comprised PBMCs from the stem cell graft donor, sampled from the stem cell graft. This receptor was obtained from a human donor who donated a stem cell graft to a child with acute lymphoblastic leukemia. V gene TRBV12-3 or TRBV12-4 combines with J gene TRBJ2-6; 10 nucleotides agree with TRBD2. The CDR3 spells CASSFGAGGLGGANVLTF. The CDR3 region has the DNA TGTGCCAGCAGTTTTGGAGCGGGGGGGCTCGGAGGGGCCAACGTCCTGACTTTC.